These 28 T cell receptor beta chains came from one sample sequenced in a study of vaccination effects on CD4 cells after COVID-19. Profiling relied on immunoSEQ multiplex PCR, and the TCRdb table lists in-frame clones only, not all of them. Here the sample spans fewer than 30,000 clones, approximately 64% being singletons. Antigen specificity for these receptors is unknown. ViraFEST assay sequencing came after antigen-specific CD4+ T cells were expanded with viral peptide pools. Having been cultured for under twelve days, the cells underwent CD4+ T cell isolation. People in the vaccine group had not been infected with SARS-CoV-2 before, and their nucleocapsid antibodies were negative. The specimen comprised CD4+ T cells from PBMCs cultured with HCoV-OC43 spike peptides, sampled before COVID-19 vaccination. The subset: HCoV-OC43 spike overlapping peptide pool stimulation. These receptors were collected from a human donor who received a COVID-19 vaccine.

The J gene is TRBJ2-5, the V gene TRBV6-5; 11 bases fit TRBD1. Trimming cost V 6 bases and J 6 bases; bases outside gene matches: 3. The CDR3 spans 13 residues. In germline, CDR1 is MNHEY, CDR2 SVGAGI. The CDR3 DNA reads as TGTGCCAGCAGGGGACAGGGGGTACAGACCCAGTACTTC. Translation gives CASRGQGVQTQYF.

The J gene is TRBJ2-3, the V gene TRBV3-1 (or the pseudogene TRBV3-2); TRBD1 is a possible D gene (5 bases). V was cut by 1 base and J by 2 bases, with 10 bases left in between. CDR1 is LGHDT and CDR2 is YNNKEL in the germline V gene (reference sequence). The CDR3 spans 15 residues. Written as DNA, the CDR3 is TGTGCCAGCAGCCAAGGGAAAGGGGCCACAGATACGCAGTATTTT. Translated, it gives CASSQGKGATDTQYF.

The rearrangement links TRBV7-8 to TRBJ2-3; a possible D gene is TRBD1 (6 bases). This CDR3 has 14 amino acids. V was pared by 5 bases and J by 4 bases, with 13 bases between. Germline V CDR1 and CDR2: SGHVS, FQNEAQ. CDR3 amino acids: CASSPDRFPDTQYF. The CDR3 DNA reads TGTGCCAGCAGCCCCGACAGGTTCCCAGATACGCAGTATTTT.

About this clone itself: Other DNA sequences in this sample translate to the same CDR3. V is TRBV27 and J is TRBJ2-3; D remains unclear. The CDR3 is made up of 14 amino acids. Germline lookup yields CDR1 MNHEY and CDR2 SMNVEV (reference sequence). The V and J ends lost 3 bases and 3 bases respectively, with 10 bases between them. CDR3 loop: CASSFGPHTDTQYF. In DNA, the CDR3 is TGTGCCAGCAGTTTCGGACCCCATACAGATACGCAGTATTTT.

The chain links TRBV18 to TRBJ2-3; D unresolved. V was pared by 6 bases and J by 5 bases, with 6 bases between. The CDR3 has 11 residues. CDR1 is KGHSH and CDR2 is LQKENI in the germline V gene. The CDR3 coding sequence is TGTGCCAGCTCTACCCTAGATACGCAGTATTTT. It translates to CASSTLDTQYF.

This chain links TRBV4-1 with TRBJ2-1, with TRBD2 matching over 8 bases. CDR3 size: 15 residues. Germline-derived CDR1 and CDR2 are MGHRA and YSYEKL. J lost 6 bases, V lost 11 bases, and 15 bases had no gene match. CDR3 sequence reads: CAAGKAGGVGNEQFF. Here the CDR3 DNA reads TGCGCCGCTGGGAAGGCGGGAGGAGTTGGCAATGAGCAGTTCTTC.

The CDR3 loop reads CAYQQETQYF. In DNA, the CDR3 is TGTGCCTACCAACAAGAGACCCAGTACTTC. V gene TRBV30 combines with J gene TRBJ2-5, with unresolved D. This CDR3 contains 10 residues. The V and J ends lost 7 bases and 2 bases respectively, with 5 bases between them. Germline V gene lookup returns CDR1 GTSNPN and CDR2 SVGIG (reference sequence).

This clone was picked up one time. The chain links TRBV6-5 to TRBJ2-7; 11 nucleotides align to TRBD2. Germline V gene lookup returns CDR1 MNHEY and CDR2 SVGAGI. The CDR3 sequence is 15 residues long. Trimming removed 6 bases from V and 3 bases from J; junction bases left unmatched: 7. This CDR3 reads CASRVPGLAVYEQYF. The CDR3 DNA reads TGTGCCAGCAGAGTCCCGGGACTAGCGGTCTACGAGCAGTACTTC.

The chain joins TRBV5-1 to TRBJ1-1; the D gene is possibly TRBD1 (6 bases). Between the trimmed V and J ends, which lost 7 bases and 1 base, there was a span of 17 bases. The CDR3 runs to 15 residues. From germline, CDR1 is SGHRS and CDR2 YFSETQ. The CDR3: CASGVFRGQNTEAFF. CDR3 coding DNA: TGCGCCAGCGGAGTATTCAGGGGACAGAACACTGAAGCTTTCTTT. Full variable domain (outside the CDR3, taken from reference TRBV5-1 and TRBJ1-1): KAGVTQTPRYLIKTRGQQVTLSCSPISGHRSVSWYQQTPGQGLQFLFEYFSETQRNKGNFPGRFSGRQFSNSRSEMNVSTLELGDSALYLCASGVFRGQNTEAFFGQGTRLTVV.

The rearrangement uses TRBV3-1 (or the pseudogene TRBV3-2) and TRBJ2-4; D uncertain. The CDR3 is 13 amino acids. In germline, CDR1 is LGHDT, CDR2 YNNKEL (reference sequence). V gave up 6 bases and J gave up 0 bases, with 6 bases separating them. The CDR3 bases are TGTGCCAGCAGTGACTTAGCCAAAAACATTCAGTACTTC. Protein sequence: CASSDLAKNIQYF.

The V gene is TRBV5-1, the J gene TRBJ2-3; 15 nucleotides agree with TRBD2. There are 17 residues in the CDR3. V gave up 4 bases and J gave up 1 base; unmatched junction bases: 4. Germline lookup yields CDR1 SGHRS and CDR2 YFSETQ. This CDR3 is CASSGGLAGGRTDTQYF. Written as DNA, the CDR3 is TGCGCCAGCAGCGGAGGACTAGCGGGGGGGCGCACAGATACGCAGTATTTT.

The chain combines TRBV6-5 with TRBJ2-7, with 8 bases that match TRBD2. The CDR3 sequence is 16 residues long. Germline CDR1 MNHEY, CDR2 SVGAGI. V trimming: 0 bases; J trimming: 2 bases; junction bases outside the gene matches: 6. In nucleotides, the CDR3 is TGTGCCAGCAGTTACTCGGGGACTAGAGGAACCTACGAGCAGTACTTC. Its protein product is CASSYSGTRGTYEQYF.

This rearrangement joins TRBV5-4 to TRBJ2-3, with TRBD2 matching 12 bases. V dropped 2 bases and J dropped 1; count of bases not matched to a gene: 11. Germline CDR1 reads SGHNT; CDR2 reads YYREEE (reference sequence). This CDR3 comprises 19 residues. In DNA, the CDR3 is TGTGCCAGCAGCTTAATCTTACTAGCGGGAGGTTATGGCACAGATACGCAGTATTTT. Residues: CASSLILLAGGYGTDTQYF.

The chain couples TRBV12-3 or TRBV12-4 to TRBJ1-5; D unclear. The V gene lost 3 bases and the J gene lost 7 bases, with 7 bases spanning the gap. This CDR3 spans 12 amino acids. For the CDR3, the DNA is TGTGCCAGCAGTTTGGTTGGGCAGCCCCAGCATTTT. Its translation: CASSLVGQPQHF.

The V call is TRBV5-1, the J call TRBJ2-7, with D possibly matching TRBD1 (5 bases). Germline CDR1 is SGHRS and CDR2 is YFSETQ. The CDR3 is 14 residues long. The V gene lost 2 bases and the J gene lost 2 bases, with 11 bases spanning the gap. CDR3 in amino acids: CASSFEQAAYEQYF. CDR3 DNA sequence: TGCGCCAGCAGCTTTGAACAGGCCGCCTACGAGCAGTACTTC.

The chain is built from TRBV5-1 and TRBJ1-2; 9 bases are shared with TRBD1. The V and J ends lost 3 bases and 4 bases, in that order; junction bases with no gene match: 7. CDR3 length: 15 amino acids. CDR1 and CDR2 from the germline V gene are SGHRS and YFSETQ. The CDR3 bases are TGCGCCAGCAGCTGGACAGGGGCGCAGTCCTATGGCTACACCTTC. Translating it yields CASSWTGAQSYGYTF.

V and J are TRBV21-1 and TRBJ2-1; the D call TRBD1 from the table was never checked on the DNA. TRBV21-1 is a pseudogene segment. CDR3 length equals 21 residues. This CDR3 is CASSKGPTLSHPFALYNEQFF. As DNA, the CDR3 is TGTGCCAGCAGCAAAGGCCCGACACTCAGCCACCCATTCGCCTTATACAATGAGCAGTTCTTC.

CDR3 sequence reads: CASNSGTAVGGVEKLFF. The CDR3 DNA sequence: TGCGCCAGCAACTCCGGGACAGCCGTCGGAGGGGTTGAAAAACTGTTTTTT. The V call is TRBV5-1, the J call TRBJ1-4; 7 bases are shared with TRBD1. The CDR3 is 17 residues long. Germline CDR1 and CDR2: SGHRS and YFSETQ. Unmatched junction bases numbered 18, after V lost 6 bases and J lost 7 bases.

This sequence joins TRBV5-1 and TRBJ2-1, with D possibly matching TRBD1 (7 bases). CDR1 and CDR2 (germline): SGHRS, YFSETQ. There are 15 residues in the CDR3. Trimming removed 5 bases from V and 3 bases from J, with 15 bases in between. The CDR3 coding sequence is TGCGCCAGCAGTATGGCCAGGGGGGACTACAATGAGCAGTTCTTC. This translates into CASSMARGDYNEQFF.

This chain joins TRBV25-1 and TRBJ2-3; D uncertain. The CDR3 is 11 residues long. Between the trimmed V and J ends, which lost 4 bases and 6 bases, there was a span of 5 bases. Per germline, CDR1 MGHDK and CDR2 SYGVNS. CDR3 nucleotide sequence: TGTGCCAGCAGTGTAAGGGATACGCAGTATTTT. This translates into CASSVRDTQYF. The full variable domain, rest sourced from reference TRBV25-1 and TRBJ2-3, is EADIYQTPRYLVIGTGKKITLECSQTMGHDKMYWYQQDPGMELHLIHYSYGVNSTEKGDLSSESTVSRIRTEHFPLTLESARPSHTSQYLCASSVRDTQYFGPGTRLTVL.

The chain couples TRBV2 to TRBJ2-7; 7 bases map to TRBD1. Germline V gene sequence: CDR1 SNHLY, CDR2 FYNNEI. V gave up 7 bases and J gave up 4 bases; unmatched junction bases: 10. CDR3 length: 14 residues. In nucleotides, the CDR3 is TGTGCCAGCACTTTTGAGGCAGGGGGTTACGAGCAGTACTTC. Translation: CASTFEAGGYEQYF.

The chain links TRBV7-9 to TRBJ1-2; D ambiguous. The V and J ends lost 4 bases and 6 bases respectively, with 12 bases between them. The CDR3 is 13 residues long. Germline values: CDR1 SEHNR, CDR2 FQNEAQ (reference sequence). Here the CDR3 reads CASSSGPWDGYTF. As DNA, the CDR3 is TGTGCCAGCAGCTCAGGACCTTGGGATGGCTACACCTTC.

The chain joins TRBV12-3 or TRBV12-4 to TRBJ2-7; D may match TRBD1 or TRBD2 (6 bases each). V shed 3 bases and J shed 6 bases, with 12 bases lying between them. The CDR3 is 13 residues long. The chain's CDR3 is CASSFGGGAEQYF. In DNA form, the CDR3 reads TGTGCCAGCAGTTTTGGGGGCGGGGCCGAGCAGTACTTC.

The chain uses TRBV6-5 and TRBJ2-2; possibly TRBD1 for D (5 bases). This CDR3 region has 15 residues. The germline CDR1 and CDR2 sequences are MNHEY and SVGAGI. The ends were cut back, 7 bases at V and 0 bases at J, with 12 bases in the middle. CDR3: CASKTTDANTGELFF. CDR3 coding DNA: TGTGCCAGCAAGACGACAGACGCGAACACCGGGGAGCTGTTTTTT.

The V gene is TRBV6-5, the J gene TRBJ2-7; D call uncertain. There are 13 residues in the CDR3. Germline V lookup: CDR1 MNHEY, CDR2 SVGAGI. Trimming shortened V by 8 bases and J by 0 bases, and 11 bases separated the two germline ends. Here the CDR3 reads CASSRLDSYEQYF. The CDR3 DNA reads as TGTGCCAGCTCGAGACTTGACTCCTACGAGCAGTACTTC.

The CDR3 nucleotides read TGTGCCAGCAGCGATCTCGGACTAGCGGGGGGCAATACGCAGTATTTT. It translates to CASSDLGLAGGNTQYF. The genes are TRBV3-1 (or the pseudogene TRBV3-2) and TRBJ2-3, with 14 bases identical to TRBD2. Germline V CDR1 and CDR2: LGHDT, YNNKEL (reference sequence). The CDR3 covers 16 residues. After removal of 5 bases from V and 7 bases from J, the junction contained 8 bases not matched to a gene.

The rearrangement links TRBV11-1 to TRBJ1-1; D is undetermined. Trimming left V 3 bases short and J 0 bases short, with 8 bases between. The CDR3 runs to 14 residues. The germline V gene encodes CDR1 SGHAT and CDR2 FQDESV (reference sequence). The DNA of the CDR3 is TGTGCCAGCAGCTTGGCCAGATTGAACACTGAAGCTTTCTTT. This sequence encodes CASSLARLNTEAFF.

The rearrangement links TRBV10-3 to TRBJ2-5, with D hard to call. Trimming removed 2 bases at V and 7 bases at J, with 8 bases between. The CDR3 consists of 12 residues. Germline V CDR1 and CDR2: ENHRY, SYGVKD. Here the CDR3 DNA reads TGTGCCATCAGTGAGAGGGTGGGGACCCAGTACTTC. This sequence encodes CAISERVGTQYF.